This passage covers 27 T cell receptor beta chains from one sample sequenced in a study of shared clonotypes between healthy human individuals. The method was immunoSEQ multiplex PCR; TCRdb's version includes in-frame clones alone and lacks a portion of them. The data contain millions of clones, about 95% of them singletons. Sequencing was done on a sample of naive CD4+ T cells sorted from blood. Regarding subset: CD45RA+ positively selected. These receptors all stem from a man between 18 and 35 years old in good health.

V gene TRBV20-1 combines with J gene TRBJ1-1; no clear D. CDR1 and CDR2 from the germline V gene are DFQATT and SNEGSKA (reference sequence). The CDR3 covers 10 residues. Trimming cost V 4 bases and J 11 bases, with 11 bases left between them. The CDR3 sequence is CSAIDSGAFF. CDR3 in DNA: TGCAGTGCTATCGACTCCGGGGCTTTCTTT.

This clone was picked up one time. The CDR3 DNA follows: TGCAGCGTTGGGACTAGCGGGAGGCGGGGCACAGATACGCAGTATTTT. Its translation: CSVGTSGRRGTDTQYF. This sequence joins TRBV29-1 and TRBJ2-3, with 14 bases matching TRBD2. Germline V gives CDR1 SQVTM, CDR2 ANQGSEA. CDR3 size: 16 residues. The ends lost 4 bases at V and 1 base at J; junction bases unmatched: 4.

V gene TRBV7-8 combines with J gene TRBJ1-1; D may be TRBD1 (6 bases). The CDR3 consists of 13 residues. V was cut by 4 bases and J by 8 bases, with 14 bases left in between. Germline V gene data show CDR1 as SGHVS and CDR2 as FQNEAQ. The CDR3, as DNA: TGTGCCAGCAGCTATACAGGGATTGGGGAAGCTTTCTTT. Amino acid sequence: CASSYTGIGEAFF.

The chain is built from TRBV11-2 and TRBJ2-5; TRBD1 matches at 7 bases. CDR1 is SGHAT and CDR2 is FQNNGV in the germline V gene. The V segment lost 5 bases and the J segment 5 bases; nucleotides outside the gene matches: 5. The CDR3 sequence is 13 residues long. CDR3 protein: CASSEDRVETQYF. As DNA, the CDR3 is TGTGCCAGCAGCGAAGACAGGGTCGAGACCCAGTACTTC.

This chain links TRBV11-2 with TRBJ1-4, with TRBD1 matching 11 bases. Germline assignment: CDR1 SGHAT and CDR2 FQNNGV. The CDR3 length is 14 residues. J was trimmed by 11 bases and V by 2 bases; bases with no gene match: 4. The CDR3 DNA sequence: TGTGCCAGCAGCTTAAAGGACAGGGGGCTTAAACTGTTTTTT. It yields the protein CASSLKDRGLKLFF.

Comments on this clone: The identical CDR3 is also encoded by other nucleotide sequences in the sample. This chain's CDR3 is CASSAGPSGNTIYF. The CDR3 region has the DNA TGTGCCAGCAGCGCCGGACCCTCTGGAAACACCATATATTTT. The rearrangement uses TRBV9 and TRBJ1-3; D is unresolved. Germline CDR1 reads SGDLS; CDR2 reads YYNGEE. Between the trimmed V and J ends, which lost 3 bases and 0 bases, there was a span of 7 bases. The CDR3 runs 14 residues. Full variable domain (remainder filled in from reference TRBV9 and TRBJ1-3): DSGVTQTPKHLITATGQRVTLRCSPRSGDLSVYWYQQSLDQGLQFLIQYYNGEERAKGNILERFSAQQFPDLHSELNLSSLELGDSALYFCASSAGPSGNTIYFGEGSWLTVV.

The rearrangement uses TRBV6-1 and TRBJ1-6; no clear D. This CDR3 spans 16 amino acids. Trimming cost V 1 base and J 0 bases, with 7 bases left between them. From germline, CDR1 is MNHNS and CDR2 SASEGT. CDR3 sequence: CASSEEESSYNSPLHF. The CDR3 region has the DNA TGTGCCAGCAGTGAAGAGGAGAGCTCCTATAATTCACCCCTCCACTTT.

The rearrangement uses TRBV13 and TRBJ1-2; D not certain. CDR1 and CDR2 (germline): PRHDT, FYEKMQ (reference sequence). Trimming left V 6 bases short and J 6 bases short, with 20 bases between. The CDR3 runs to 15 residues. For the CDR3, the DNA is TGTGCCAGCAGTATCCCCGGAGAGCCTTCCGATGGCTACACCTTC. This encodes CASSIPGEPSDGYTF. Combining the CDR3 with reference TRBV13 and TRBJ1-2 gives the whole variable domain AAGVIQSPRHLIKEKRETATLKCYPIPRHDTVYWYQQGPGQDPQFLISFYEKMQSDKGSIPDRFSAQQFSDYHSELNMSSLELGDSALYFCASSIPGEPSDGYTFGSGTRLTVV.

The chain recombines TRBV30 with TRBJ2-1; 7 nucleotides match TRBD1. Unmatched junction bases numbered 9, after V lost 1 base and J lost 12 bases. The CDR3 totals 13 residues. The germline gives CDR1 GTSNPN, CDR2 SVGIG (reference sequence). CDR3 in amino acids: CAWSDRRQGGQFF. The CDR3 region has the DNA TGTGCCTGGAGTGACCGGAGACAGGGCGGGCAGTTCTTC. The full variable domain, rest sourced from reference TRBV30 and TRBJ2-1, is SQTIHQWPATLVQPVGSPLSLECTVEGTSNPNLYWYRQAAGRGLQLLFYSVGIGQISSEVPQNLSASRPQDRQFILSSKKLLLSDSGFYLCAWSDRRQGGQFFGPGTRLTVL.

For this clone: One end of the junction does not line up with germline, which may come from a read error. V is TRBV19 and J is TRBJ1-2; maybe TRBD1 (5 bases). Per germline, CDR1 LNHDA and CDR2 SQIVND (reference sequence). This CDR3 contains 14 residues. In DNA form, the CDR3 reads TGTGCCAGTATTAAAACTGGCGACCCCTTCGGGGCGGCCTTC. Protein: CASIKTGDPFGAAF.

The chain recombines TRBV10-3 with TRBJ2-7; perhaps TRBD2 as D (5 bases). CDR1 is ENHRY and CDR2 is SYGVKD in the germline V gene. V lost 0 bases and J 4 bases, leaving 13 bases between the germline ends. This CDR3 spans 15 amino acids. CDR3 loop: CAISESPGTSYEQYF. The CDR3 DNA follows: TGTGCCATCAGTGAGTCGCCGGGAACTAGTTACGAGCAGTACTTC.

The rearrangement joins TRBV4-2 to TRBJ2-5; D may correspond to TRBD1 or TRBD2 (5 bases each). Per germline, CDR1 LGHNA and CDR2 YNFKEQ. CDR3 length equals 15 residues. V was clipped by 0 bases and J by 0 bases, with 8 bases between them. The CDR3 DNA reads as TGTGCCAGCAGCCAAGATGGGACCGACCAAGAGACCCAGTACTTC. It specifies CASSQDGTDQETQYF.

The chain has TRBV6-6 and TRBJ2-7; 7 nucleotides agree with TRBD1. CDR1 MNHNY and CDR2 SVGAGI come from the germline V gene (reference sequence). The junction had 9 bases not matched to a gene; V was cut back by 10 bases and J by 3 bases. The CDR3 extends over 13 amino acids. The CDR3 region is CATRQGWNYEQYF. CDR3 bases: TGTGCCACCCGACAGGGCTGGAACTACGAGCAGTACTTC.

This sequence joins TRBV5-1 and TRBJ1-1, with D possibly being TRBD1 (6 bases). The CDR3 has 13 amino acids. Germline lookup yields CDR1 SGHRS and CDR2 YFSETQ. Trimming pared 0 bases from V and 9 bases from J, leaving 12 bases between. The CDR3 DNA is TGCGCCAGCAGCTTGGCGGAAGGGGGGAAAGCTTTCTTT. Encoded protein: CASSLAEGGKAFF. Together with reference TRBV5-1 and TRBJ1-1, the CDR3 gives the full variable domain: KAGVTQTPRYLIKTRGQQVTLSCSPISGHRSVSWYQQTPGQGLQFLFEYFSETQRNKGNFPGRFSGRQFSNSRSEMNVSTLELGDSALYLCASSLAEGGKAFFGQGTRLTVV.

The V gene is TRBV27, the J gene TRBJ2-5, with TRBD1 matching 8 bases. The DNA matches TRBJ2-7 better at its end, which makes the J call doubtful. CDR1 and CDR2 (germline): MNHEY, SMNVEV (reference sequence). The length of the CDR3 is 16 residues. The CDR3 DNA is TGTGCCAGCAGTTTAGTCGGCGTCAGGGGGCTTGGCGAGCAGTACTTC. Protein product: CASSLVGVRGLGEQYF.

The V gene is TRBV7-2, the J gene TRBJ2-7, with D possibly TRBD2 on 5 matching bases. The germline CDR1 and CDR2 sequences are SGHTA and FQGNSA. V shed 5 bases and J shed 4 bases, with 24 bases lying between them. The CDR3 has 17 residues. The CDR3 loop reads CASSRVGYAGDPYEQYF. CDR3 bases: TGTGCCAGCAGCCGTGTGGGCTACGCGGGCGATCCGTACGAGCAGTACTTC.

The CDR3 loop is CASSPVSLSGTNTEAFF. The CDR3 DNA is TGCGCCAGCAGCCCCGTTTCATTAAGCGGGACAAACACTGAAGCTTTCTTT. This rearrangement joins TRBV5-1 to TRBJ1-1; maybe TRBD1 (6 bases). CDR3 size: 17 residues. CDR1 and CDR2 from the germline V gene are SGHRS and YFSETQ. The V gene lost 4 bases and the J gene lost 2 bases, with 21 bases spanning the gap.

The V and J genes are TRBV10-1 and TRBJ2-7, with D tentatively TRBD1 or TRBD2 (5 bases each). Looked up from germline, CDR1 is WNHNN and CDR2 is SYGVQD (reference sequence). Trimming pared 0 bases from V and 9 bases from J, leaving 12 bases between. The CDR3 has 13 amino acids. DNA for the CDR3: TGCGCCAGCAGTGAGTCGGGACCGTCAGGGCAGTACTTC. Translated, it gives CASSESGPSGQYF.

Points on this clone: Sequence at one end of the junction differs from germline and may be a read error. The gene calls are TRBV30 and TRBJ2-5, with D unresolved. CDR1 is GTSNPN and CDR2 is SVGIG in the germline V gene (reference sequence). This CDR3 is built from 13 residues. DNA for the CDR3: TGTGCCTGGAGTGTTAGTAGGCAAGGGACCCAGTACTTC. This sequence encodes CAWSVSRQGTQYF.

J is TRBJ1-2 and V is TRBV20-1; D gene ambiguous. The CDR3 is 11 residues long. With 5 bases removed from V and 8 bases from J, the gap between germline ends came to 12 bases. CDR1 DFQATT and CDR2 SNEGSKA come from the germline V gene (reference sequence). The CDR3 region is CSAFSSSGYTF. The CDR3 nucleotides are TGCAGTGCTTTCTCGTCGAGCGGCTACACCTTC.

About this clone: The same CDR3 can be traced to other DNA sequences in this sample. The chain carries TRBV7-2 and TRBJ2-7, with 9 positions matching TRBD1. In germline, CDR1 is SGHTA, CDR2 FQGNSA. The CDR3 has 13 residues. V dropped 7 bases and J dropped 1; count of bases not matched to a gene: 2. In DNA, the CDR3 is TGTGCCAGCACCGGACAGGGGTCCTACGAGCAGTACTTC. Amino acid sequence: CASTGQGSYEQYF.

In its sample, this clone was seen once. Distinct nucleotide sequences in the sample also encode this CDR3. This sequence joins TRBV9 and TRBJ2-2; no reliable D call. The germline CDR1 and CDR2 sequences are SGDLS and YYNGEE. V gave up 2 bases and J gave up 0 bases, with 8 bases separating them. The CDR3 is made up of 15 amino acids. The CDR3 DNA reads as TGTGCCAGCAGCGTTGGGCAGGCGAACACCGGGGAGCTGTTTTTT. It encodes CASSVGQANTGELFF.

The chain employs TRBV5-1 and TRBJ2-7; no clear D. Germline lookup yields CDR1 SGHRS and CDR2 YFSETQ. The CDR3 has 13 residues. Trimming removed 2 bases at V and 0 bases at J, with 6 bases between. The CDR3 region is CASSFKNSYEQYF. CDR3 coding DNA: TGCGCCAGCAGCTTCAAAAACTCCTACGAGCAGTACTTC.

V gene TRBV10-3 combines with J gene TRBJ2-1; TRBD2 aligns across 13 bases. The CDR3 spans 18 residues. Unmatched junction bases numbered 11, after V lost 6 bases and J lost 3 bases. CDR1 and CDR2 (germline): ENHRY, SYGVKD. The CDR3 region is CAISPMETSGRIYNEQFF. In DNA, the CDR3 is TGTGCCATCAGCCCCATGGAGACTAGCGGGAGGATCTACAATGAGCAGTTCTTC.

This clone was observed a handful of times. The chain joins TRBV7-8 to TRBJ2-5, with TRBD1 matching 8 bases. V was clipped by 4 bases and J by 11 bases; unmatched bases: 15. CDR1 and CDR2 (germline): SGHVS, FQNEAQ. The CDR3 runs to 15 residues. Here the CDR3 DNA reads TGTGCCAGCAGCTCGGGAACCGGGACAGGCCCCAGTCAGTACTTC. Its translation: CASSSGTGTGPSQYF.

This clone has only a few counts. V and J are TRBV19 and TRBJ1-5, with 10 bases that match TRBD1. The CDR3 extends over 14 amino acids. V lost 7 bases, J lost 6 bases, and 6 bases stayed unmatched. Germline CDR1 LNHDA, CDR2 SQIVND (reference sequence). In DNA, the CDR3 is TGTGCCAGTACTCCGGGACAGGGGTTTCAGCCCCAGCATTTT. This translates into CASTPGQGFQPQHF. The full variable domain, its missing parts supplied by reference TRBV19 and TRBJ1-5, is DGGITQSPKYLFRKEGQNVTLSCEQNLNHDAMYWYRQDPGQGLRLIYYSQIVNDFQKGDIAEGYSVSREKKESFPLTVTSAQKNPTAFYLCASTPGQGFQPQHFGDGTRLSIL.

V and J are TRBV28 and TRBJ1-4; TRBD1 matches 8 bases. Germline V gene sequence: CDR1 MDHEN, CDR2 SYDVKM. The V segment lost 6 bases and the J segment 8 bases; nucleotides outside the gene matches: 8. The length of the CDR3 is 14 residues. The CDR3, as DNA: TGTGCCAGCAGCCTGACAGGGGCTCGGGAAAAACTGTTTTTT. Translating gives CASSLTGAREKLFF.